One sample yielded the 32 T cell receptor beta chains listed below, sequenced in a study of blood T cell repertoires in COVID-19. TCRdb keeps only in-frame clones here, not all; method: immunoSEQ multiplex PCR. The sample holds about 210,000 clones, about three quarters seen once. Sequencing was performed on peripheral blood. These receptors all stem from a woman in her 70s with acute or convalescent COVID-19.

This chain links TRBV10-3 with TRBJ2-5; 8 bases are a match to TRBD2. V was clipped by 0 bases and J by 5 bases; unmatched bases: 11. CDR3 length equals 17 residues. CDR1 and CDR2 from the germline V gene are ENHRY and SYGVKD. For the CDR3, the DNA is TGTGCCATCAGTGAGTCGGGCGGCGGGGGGCCGCGGGAGACCCAGTACTTC. This codes for CAISESGGGGPRETQYF.

The rearrangement links TRBV19 to TRBJ1-3; possible D gene TRBD1, 6 bases. CDR3 length: 13 residues. V lost 7 bases, J lost 7 bases, and 14 bases lay in between. CDR1 is LNHDA, CDR2 SQIVND, per germline (reference sequence). The CDR3: CASKRDTRNTIYF. The CDR3 DNA reads TGTGCCAGTAAGAGGGACACTCGGAACACCATATATTTT.

J is TRBJ2-7 and V is TRBV6-5; 11 bases align to TRBD2. The CDR3 loop spans 15 amino acids. Trimming cost V 4 bases and J 5 bases; bases outside gene matches: 7. Germline loops: CDR1 MNHEY, CDR2 SVGAGI. CDR3 region: CASSSRLAGPDEQYV. CDR3 in DNA: TGTGCCAGCAGTTCTAGACTAGCGGGGCCGGACGAGCAGTACGTC.

The chain carries TRBV12-2 and TRBJ2-5; the tabulated D call, TRBD2, remains unverified against the DNA. TRBV12-2 is a pseudogene. The CDR3 is made up of 13 amino acids. CDR3 amino acids: CASRTSGQETQYF. In DNA form, the CDR3 reads TGTGCAAGTCGCACTAGCGGCCAAGAGACCCAGTACTTC.

The genes are TRBV2 and TRBJ1-2, with 7 bases that match TRBD1. With V trimmed by 8 bases and J by 3 bases, 6 bases remained unmatched. CDR3 length: 13 amino acids. The germline V gene has CDR1 SNHLY and CDR2 FYNNEI. The CDR3 spells CASRIGTDYGYTF. Here the CDR3 DNA reads TGTGCCAGCCGAATCGGGACAGACTATGGCTACACCTTC. Complete variable domain (other parts from reference TRBV2 and TRBJ1-2): EPEVTQTPSHQVTQMGQEVILRCVPISNHLYFYWYRQILGQKVEFLVSFYNNEISEKSEIFDDQFSVERPDGSNFTLKIRSTKLEDSAMYFCASRIGTDYGYTFGSGTRLTVV.

V usage is TRBV30 and J usage is TRBJ2-1; 16 bases map to TRBD2. There are 17 residues in the CDR3. Germline V gives CDR1 GTSNPN, CDR2 SVGIG (reference sequence). Trimming took 0 bases from V and 7 from J; bases not matched to a gene: 6. As DNA, the CDR3 is TGTGCCTGGAGTGTACTGGGACTAGCGGGGGGGCCAAATGAGCAGTTCTTC. Translated, it gives CAWSVLGLAGGPNEQFF.

The chain carries TRBV30 and TRBJ2-5; 7 nucleotides line up with TRBD1. The germline V gene encodes CDR1 GTSNPN and CDR2 SVGIG (reference sequence). The ends lost 0 bases at V and 4 bases at J; junction bases unmatched: 11. This CDR3 is 16 amino acids long. The CDR3 reads CAWSVGTGEATETQYF. The CDR3 nucleotides read TGTGCCTGGAGTGTAGGTACAGGGGAAGCGACAGAGACCCAGTACTTC.

J is TRBJ2-7 and V is TRBV6-5, with a tentative D call TRBD1 (6 bases). V lost 7 bases and J 3 bases, leaving 19 bases between the germline ends. CDR1 MNHEY and CDR2 SVGAGI come from the germline V gene. CDR3 length equals 15 residues. The CDR3 DNA follows: TGTGCCAGCACCCGAGTCGGGACACTGGGCTACGAGCAGTACTTC. It is translated as CASTRVGTLGYEQYF.

The chain is built from TRBV9 and TRBJ2-3; 8 nucleotides agree with TRBD1. Trimming removed 3 bases from V and 1 base from J; junction bases left unmatched: 7. Germline values: CDR1 SGDLS, CDR2 YYNGEE. The CDR3 extends over 16 amino acids. CDR3 nucleotide sequence: TGTGCCAGCAGCGATTGGACAGGGAGCGGCACAGATACGCAGTATTTT. Its translation is CASSDWTGSGTDTQYF. Looking up the rest from reference TRBV9 and TRBJ2-3 gives the full variable domain: DSGVTQTPKHLITATGQRVTLRCSPRSGDLSVYWYQQSLDQGLQFLIQYYNGEERAKGNILERFSAQQFPDLHSELNLSSLELGDSALYFCASSDWTGSGTDTQYFGPGTRLTVL.

The chain is built from TRBV19 and TRBJ2-3; 8 bases match TRBD2. The CDR3 is 16 amino acids. In germline, CDR1 is LNHDA, CDR2 SQIVND (reference sequence). The J segment lost 2 bases and the V segment lost 4 bases, leaving 8 bases of the junction unmatched. In DNA, the CDR3 is TGTGCCAGTAGTAAGGTAGCGGGGCAGCCCACAGATACGCAGTATTTT. Encoded protein: CASSKVAGQPTDTQYF. Full variable domain (missing parts from reference TRBV19 and TRBJ2-3): DGGITQSPKYLFRKEGQNVTLSCEQNLNHDAMYWYRQDPGQGLRLIYYSQIVNDFQKGDIAEGYSVSREKKESFPLTVTSAQKNPTAFYLCASSKVAGQPTDTQYFGPGTRLTVL.

The gene calls are TRBV6-5 and TRBJ2-1; 9 bases agree with TRBD2. The germline V gene has CDR1 MNHEY and CDR2 SVGAGI. With V trimmed by 4 bases and J by 0 bases, 4 bases remained unmatched. The CDR3 is 16 residues long. This chain's CDR3 is CASSFRGGASYNEQFF. Here the CDR3 DNA reads TGTGCCAGCAGTTTTCGCGGGGGGGCCTCCTACAATGAGCAGTTCTTC.

This chain uses TRBV6-6 with TRBJ2-7; TRBD1 matches 10 bases. Germline CDR1 and CDR2: MNHNY and SVGAGI (reference sequence). This CDR3 is 13 amino acids long. This CDR3 reads CASSYGGGTGAAV. The DNA for the CDR3 is TGTGCCAGCAGTTACGGCGGAGGGACAGGGGCGGCCGTC.

In this sample, this clone turned up a few times. The chain combines TRBV14 with TRBJ1-1; tentative D call: TRBD1 (5 bases). The germline CDR1 and CDR2 sequences are SGHDN and FVKESK. V was pared by 5 bases and J by 9 bases, with 13 bases between. The CDR3 runs to 12 residues. The CDR3 DNA reads as TGTGCCAGCAGCGCTTGGGGGGGGAAAGCTTTCTTT. Translation gives CASSAWGGKAFF.

In its sample, this clone was seen once. J is TRBJ1-4 and V is TRBV7-2; 11 bases are a match to TRBD1. CDR3 length equals 16 residues. The germline gives CDR1 SGHTA, CDR2 FQGNSA. V shed 3 bases, J shed 6 bases, and the junction held 6 bases outside the gene matches. The CDR3 is CASSFFSGQGDEKLFF. CDR3 in DNA: TGTGCCAGCAGCTTTTTTTCGGGACAGGGGGATGAAAAACTGTTTTTT.

The chain recombines TRBV3-1 (or the pseudogene TRBV3-2) with TRBJ2-7; 7 bases line up with TRBD2. The CDR3 length is 15 residues. J was trimmed by 3 bases and V by 1 base; bases with no gene match: 6. Per the germline V gene, CDR1 is LGHDT and CDR2 is YNNKEL (reference sequence). As DNA, the CDR3 is TGTGCCAGCAGCCAAGCGCTGGGAGGGGACTACGAGCAGTACTTC. Translation gives CASSQALGGDYEQYF.

The rearrangement uses TRBV6-4 and TRBJ1-2; TRBD1 agrees at 7 bases. V was clipped by 5 bases and J by 7 bases; unmatched bases: 7. The CDR3 is made up of 13 amino acids. Per the germline V gene, CDR1 is MRHNA and CDR2 is SNTAGT. This chain's CDR3 is CASSPDRAGGYTF. CDR3 DNA: TGTGCCAGCAGTCCCGACAGGGCGGGTGGCTACACCTTC.

The CDR3 region is CASSLEPSGAGELFF. The CDR3, as DNA: TGTGCCAGCAGCTTAGAGCCTAGCGGGGCCGGGGAGCTGTTTTTT. V usage is TRBV11-2 and J usage is TRBJ2-2; TRBD2 agrees at 9 bases. The V gene end was trimmed by 0 bases and the J gene end by 6 bases; junction bases not matched to a gene: 2. The CDR3 spans 15 residues. Germline assignment: CDR1 SGHAT and CDR2 FQNNGV. The variable domain in full, with the rest retrieved from reference TRBV11-2 and TRBJ2-2, is EAGVAQSPRYKIIEKRQSVAFWCNPISGHATLYWYQQILGQGPKLLIQFQNNGVVDDSQLPKDRFSAERLKGVDSTLKIQPAKLEDSAVYLCASSLEPSGAGELFFGEGSRLTVL.

V usage is TRBV5-1 and J usage is TRBJ2-1; D might be TRBD2 (5 bases). Germline loops: CDR1 SGHRS, CDR2 YFSETQ. The V and J ends lost 6 bases and 3 bases respectively, with 13 bases between them. The CDR3 contains 14 residues. Here the CDR3 reads CASTDLRDYNEQFF. Here the CDR3 DNA reads TGCGCCAGCACCGATCTCCGGGACTACAATGAGCAGTTCTTC.

The CDR3 nucleotides read TGTGCCAGCAGCGCCCCCGGACAACAAGCTTTCTTT. This translates into CASSAPGQQAFF. This chain joins TRBV6-1 and TRBJ1-1, with a weak D call TRBD1 (5 bases). Germline assignment: CDR1 MNHNS and CDR2 SASEGT. The CDR3 covers 12 residues. The V and J ends lost 6 bases and 9 bases respectively, with 14 bases between them.

The chain uses TRBV30 and TRBJ1-6; the D is unclear. CDR3 length equals 14 residues. Trimming shortened V by 4 bases and J by 7 bases, and 14 bases separated the two germline ends. Germline V lookup: CDR1 GTSNPN, CDR2 SVGIG (reference sequence). DNA for the CDR3: TGTGCCTGGAATCCCACGGGAAAGAATTCACCCCTCCACTTT. As protein: CAWNPTGKNSPLHF.

The chain employs TRBV13 and TRBJ1-1; tentative D call: TRBD1 (6 bases). The germline gives CDR1 PRHDT, CDR2 FYEKMQ (reference sequence). The CDR3 has 14 residues. Trimming took 0 bases from V and 5 from J, leaving 10 bases between them. In DNA, the CDR3 is TGTGCCAGCAGCTTAGGAGGGGGTGTGACTGAAGCTTTCTTT. Protein: CASSLGGGVTEAFF.

This chain uses TRBV18 with TRBJ2-3; TRBD2 aligns across 8 bases. Per germline, CDR1 KGHSH and CDR2 LQKENI. The V and J ends lost 3 bases and 5 bases, in that order; junction bases with no gene match: 10. The CDR3 runs to 16 residues. This chain's CDR3 is CASSPRLGGVEDTQYF. The CDR3 bases are TGTGCCAGCTCACCGCGACTCGGGGGGGTGGAAGATACGCAGTATTTT. Complete variable domain (other parts from reference TRBV18 and TRBJ2-3): NAGVMQNPRHLVRRRGQEARLRCSPMKGHSHVYWYRQLPEEGLKFMVYLQKENIIDESGMPKERFSAEFPKEGPSILRIQQVVRGDSAAYFCASSPRLGGVEDTQYFGPGTRLTVL.

The chain is built from TRBV25-1 and TRBJ2-5; 7 nucleotides line up with TRBD2. Germline V CDR1 and CDR2: MGHDK, SYGVNS. V lost 2 bases and J lost 1; bases outside the gene matches: 7. The CDR3 is made up of 16 amino acids. The DNA of the CDR3 is TGTGCCAGCAGTGAAACGCGCGGGGGAGCCCAAGAGACCCAGTACTTC. Its translation is CASSETRGGAQETQYF.

The chain is built from TRBV9 and TRBJ1-6; D remains unclear. V lost 8 bases to trimming and J lost 6 bases, with 15 bases between them. Germline-derived CDR1 and CDR2 are SGDLS and YYNGEE. CDR3 size: 14 residues. CDR3 protein: CASGDGQLNSPLHF. CDR3 DNA sequence: TGTGCCAGTGGCGATGGGCAACTTAATTCACCCCTCCACTTT.

CDR3 residues: CASSPASDTDTQYF. The CDR3 DNA reads TGTGCCAGCAGCCCCGCTAGCGACACAGATACGCAGTATTTT. The chain is built from TRBV4-2 and TRBJ2-3; D perhaps matches TRBD2 (6 bases). CDR1 is LGHNA, CDR2 YNFKEQ, per germline. CDR3 size: 14 residues. V shed 4 bases and J shed 2 bases, with 10 bases lying between them.

V is TRBV10-3 and J is TRBJ2-1, with 8 nucleotides matching TRBD1. CDR1 ENHRY and CDR2 SYGVKD come from the germline V gene. The CDR3 covers 13 residues. After removal of 9 bases from V and 5 bases from J, the junction contained 6 bases not matched to a gene. The CDR3 DNA is TGTGCCATTTCCGGGACAGGAGACAATGAGCAGTTCTTC. Translated, it gives CAISGTGDNEQFF.

This chain joins TRBV24-1 and TRBJ1-1; 10 bases agree with TRBD1. Germline values: CDR1 KGHDR, CDR2 SFDVKD. The CDR3 sequence is 13 residues long. V gave up 3 bases and J gave up 11 bases; unmatched junction bases: 5. The CDR3, as DNA: TGTGCCACCAGTGATAACGACAGGGGGCGGGCTTTCTTT. Translating gives CATSDNDRGRAFF.

The chain uses TRBV7-6 and TRBJ2-5; TRBD2 might be the D (6 bases). Per the germline V gene, CDR1 is SGHVS and CDR2 is FNYEAQ. V was trimmed by 5 bases and J by 4 bases, leaving 14 bases between them. This CDR3 spans 14 amino acids. CDR3 nucleotide sequence: TGTGCCAGCAGCCATGACCGGGGGAGAGAGACCCAGTACTTC. This gives the protein CASSHDRGRETQYF.

The chain employs TRBV10-3 and TRBJ2-1, with 16 bases fitting TRBD2. Trimming removed 7 bases from V and 4 bases from J; junction bases left unmatched: 4. The CDR3 sequence is 16 residues long. Germline CDR1 is ENHRY and CDR2 is SYGVKD. This CDR3 is CAITRGLAGGYNEQFF. The CDR3 DNA reads TGTGCCATCACCAGGGGACTAGCGGGGGGGTACAATGAGCAGTTCTTC.

This clone has just a few counts. V is TRBV3-1 (or the pseudogene TRBV3-2) and J is TRBJ1-5; D perhaps matches TRBD1 (5 bases). The CDR3 runs 13 residues. The germline V gene has CDR1 LGHDT and CDR2 YNNKEL (reference sequence). V was cut by 1 base and J by 5 bases, with 6 bases left in between. The CDR3 region is CASSQARDQPQHF. The CDR3 region has the DNA TGTGCCAGCAGCCAAGCCAGGGATCAGCCCCAGCATTTT.

The chain is built from TRBV19 and TRBJ1-2; D remains ambiguous. Trimming cost V 5 bases and J 4 bases, with 17 bases left between them. This CDR3 is built from 15 residues. Germline CDR1 and CDR2: LNHDA and SQIVND (reference sequence). CDR3 loop: CASSFIPERPYGYTF. The CDR3 region has the DNA TGTGCCAGTAGTTTTATCCCCGAGAGGCCCTATGGCTACACCTTC.

This chain joins TRBV6-5 and TRBJ2-3; 8 nucleotides match TRBD2. The germline V gene encodes CDR1 MNHEY and CDR2 SVGAGI. V gave up 7 bases and J gave up 10 bases; unmatched junction bases: 16. This CDR3 is built from 15 residues. The CDR3 sequence is CASTSGGADRYAQYF. CDR3 coding DNA: TGTGCCAGCACCTCGGGAGGGGCAGACAGATACGCGCAGTATTTT.